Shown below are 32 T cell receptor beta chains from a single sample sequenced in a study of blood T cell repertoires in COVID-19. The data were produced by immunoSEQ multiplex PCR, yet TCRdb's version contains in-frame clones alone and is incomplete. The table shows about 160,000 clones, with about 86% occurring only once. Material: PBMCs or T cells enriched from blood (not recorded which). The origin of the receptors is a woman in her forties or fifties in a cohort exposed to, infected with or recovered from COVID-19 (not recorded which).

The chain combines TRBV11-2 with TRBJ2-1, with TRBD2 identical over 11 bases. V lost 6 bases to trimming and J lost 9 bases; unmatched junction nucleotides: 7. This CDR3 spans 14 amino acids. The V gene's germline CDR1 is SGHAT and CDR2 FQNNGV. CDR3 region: CASRLSGRALEQFF. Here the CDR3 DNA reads TGTGCCAGCAGGCTTAGCGGGAGGGCCCTTGAGCAGTTCTTC.

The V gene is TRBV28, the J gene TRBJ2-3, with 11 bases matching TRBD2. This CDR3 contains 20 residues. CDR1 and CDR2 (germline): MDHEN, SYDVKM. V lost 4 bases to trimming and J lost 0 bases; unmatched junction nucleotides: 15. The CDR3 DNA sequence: TGTGCCAGCAGTTCGGGACTAGCGGCCCAGCAAGCAATTAGCACAGATACGCAGTATTTT. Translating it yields CASSSGLAAQQAISTDTQYF.

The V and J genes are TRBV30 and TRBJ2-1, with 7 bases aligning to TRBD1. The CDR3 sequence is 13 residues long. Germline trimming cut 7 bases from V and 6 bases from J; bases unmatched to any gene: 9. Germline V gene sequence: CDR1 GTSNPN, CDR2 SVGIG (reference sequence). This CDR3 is CASQTGSVNEQFF. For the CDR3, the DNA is TGTGCCTCGCAGACAGGGTCGGTCAATGAGCAGTTCTTC.

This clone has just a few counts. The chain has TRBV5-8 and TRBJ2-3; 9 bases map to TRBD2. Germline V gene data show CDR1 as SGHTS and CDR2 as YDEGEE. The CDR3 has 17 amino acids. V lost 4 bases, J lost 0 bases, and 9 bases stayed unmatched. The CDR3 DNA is TGTGCCAGCAGCCCGGGAGCGGGAGGATCTAGCACAGATACGCAGTATTTT. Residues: CASSPGAGGSSTDTQYF. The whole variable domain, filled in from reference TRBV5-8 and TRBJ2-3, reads EAGVTQSPTHLIKTRGQQATLRCSPISGHTSVYWYQQALGLGLQFLLWYDEGEERNRGNFPPRFSGRQFPNYSSELNVNALELEDSALYLCASSPGAGGSSTDTQYFGPGTRLTVL.

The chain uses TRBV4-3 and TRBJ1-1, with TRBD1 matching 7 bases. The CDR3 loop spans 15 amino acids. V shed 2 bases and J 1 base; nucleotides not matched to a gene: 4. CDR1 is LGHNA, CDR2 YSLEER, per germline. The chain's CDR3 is CASSQIRDRNTEAFF. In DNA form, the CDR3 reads TGCGCCAGCAGCCAAATCCGGGACAGGAACACTGAAGCTTTCTTT.

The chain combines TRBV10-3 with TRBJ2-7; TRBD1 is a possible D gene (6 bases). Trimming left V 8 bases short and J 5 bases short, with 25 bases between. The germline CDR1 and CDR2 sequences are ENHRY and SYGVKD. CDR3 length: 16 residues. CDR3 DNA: TGTGCCATCCGGGACACCCAGTTGGACCTTAGTAACGAGCAGTACTTC. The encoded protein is CAIRDTQLDLSNEQYF.

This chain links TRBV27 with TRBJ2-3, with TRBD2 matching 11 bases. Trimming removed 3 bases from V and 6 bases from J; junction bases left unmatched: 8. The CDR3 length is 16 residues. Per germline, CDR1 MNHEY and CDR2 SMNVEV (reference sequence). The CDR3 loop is CASSLVAGGPADTQYF. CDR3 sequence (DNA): TGTGCCAGCAGTTTGGTAGCGGGGGGGCCCGCGGATACGCAGTATTTT.

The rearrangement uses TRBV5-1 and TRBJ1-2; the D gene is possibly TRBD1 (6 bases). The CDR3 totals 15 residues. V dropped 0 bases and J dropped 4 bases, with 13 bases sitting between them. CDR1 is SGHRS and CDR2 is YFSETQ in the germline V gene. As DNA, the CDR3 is TGCGCCAGCAGCTTGGAGGGGGGGCGCGGCTATGGCTACACCTTC. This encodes CASSLEGGRGYGYTF.

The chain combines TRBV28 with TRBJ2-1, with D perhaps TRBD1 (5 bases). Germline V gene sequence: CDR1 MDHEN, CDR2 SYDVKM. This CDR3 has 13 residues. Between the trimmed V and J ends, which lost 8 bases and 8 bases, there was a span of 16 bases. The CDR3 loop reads CASGDRPDHEQFF. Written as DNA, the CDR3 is TGTGCCAGCGGCGACAGACCGGATCATGAGCAGTTCTTC.

Written as DNA, the CDR3 is TGTGCCAGCAGTCCTGACAGGGGCTCACCCCTCCACTTT. The encoded protein is CASSPDRGSPLHF. The rearrangement joins TRBV28 to TRBJ1-6; 8 nucleotides line up with TRBD1. The length of the CDR3 is 13 residues. After removal of 5 bases from V and 10 bases from J, the junction contained 4 bases not matched to a gene. The germline V gene encodes CDR1 MDHEN and CDR2 SYDVKM. Drawing the rest from reference TRBV28 and TRBJ1-6, the complete variable domain is DVKVTQSSRYLVKRTGEKVFLECVQDMDHENMFWYRQDPGLGLRLIYFSYDVKMKEKGDIPEGYSVSREKKERFSLILESASTNQTSMYLCASSPDRGSPLHFGNGTRLTVT.

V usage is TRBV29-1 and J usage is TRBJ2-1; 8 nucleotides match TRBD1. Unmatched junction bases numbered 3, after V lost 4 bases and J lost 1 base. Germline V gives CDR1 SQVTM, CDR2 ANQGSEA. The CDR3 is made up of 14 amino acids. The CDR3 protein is CSVGGTGSYNEQFF. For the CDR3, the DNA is TGCAGCGTTGGCGGGACAGGATCCTACAATGAGCAGTTCTTC.

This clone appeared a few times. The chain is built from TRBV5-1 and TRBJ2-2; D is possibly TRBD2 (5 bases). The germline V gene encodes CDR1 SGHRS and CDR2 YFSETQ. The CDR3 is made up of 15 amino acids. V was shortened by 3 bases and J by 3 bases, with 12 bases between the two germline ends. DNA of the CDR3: TGCGCCAGCAGCTCCGGCGGGTCCTACACCGGGGAGCTGTTTTTT. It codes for CASSSGGSYTGELFF.

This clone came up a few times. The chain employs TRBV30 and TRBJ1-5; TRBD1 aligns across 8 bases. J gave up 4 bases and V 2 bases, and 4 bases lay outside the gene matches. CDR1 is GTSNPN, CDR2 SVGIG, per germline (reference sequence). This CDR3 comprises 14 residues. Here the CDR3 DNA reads TGTGCCTGGAGTACAACAGGGGGAAATCAGCCCCAGCATTTT. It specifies CAWSTTGGNQPQHF.

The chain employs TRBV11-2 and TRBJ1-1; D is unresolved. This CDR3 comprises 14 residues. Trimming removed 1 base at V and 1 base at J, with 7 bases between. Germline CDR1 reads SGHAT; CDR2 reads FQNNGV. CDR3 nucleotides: TGTGCCAGCAGCTTAGTTCACAAGAACACTGAAGCTTTCTTT. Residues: CASSLVHKNTEAFF.

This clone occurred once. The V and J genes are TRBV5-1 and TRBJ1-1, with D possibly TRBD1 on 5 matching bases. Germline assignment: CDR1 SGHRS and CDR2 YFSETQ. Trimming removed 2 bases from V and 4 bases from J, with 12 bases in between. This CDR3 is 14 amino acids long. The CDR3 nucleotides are TGCGCCAGCAGCTTTGGGGGAGGGAGCACTGAAGCTTTCTTT. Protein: CASSFGGGSTEAFF.

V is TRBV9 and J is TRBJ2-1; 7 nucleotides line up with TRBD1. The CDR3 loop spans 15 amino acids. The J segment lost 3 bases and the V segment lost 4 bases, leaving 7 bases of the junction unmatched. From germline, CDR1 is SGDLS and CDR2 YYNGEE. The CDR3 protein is CASSPQTGNYNEQFF. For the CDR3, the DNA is TGTGCCAGCAGCCCACAGACAGGGAACTACAATGAGCAGTTCTTC.

As DNA, the CDR3 is TGTGCCAGCCGGGACAGGGGGCGCGGGGGCTATGGCTACACCTTC. This gives the protein CASRDRGRGGYGYTF. This chain joins TRBV2 and TRBJ1-2; 12 bases map to TRBD1. Trimming at V came to 8 bases and at J to 4 bases, leaving 8 bases not matched to a gene. The CDR3 totals 15 residues. Germline assignment: CDR1 SNHLY and CDR2 FYNNEI.

CDR3 in amino acids: CSASPPTSGTSYEQYF. The DNA of the CDR3 is TGCAGTGCTAGTCCTCCGACTAGCGGGACCTCCTACGAGCAGTACTTC. The chain is built from TRBV20-1 and TRBJ2-7; TRBD2 matches 11 bases. Germline V gives CDR1 DFQATT, CDR2 SNEGSKA (reference sequence). The J segment lost 0 bases and the V segment lost 3 bases, leaving 7 bases of the junction unmatched. There are 16 residues in the CDR3.

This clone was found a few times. CDR3 DNA: TGTGCCAGCAACCCGGGACTAGCGGGGGGGCTGGGCACAGATACGCAGTATTTT. It encodes CASNPGLAGGLGTDTQYF. This chain links TRBV5-4 with TRBJ2-3; 16 bases line up with TRBD2. The V gene's germline CDR1 is SGHNT and CDR2 YYREEE (reference sequence). J gave up 1 base and V 6 bases, and 8 bases lay outside the gene matches. The CDR3 extends over 18 amino acids. Complete variable domain (other parts from reference TRBV5-4 and TRBJ2-3): ETGVTQSPTHLIKTRGQQVTLRCSSQSGHNTVSWYQQALGQGPQFIFQYYREEENGRGNFPPRFSGLQFPNYSSELNVNALELDDSALYLCASNPGLAGGLGTDTQYFGPGTRLTVL.

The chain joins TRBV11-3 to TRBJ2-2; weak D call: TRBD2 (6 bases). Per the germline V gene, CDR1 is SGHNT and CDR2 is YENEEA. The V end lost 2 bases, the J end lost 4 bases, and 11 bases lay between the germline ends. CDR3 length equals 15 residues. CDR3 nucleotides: TGTGCCAGCAGCTTACTGGGAGGACTCACCGGGGAGCTGTTTTTT. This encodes CASSLLGGLTGELFF.

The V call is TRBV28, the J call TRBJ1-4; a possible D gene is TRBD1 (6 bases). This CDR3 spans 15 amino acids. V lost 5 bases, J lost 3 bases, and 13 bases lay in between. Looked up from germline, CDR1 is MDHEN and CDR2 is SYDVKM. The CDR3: CASSMIQGANEKLFF. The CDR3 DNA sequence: TGTGCCAGCAGTATGATACAGGGTGCTAATGAAAAACTGTTTTTT.

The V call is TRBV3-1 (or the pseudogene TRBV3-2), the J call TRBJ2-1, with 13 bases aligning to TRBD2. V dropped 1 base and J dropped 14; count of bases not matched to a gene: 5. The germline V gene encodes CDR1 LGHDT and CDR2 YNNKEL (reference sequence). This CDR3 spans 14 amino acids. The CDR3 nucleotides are TGTGCCAGCAGCCAAGCGACCGGGACTAGCGGGAAGTTCTTC. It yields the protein CASSQATGTSGKFF.

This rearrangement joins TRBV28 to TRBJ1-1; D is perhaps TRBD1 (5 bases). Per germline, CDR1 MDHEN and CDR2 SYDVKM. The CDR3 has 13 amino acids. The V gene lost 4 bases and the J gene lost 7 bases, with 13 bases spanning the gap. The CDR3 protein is CASSWFQGNEAFF. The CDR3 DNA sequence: TGTGCCAGCAGTTGGTTCCAGGGAAATGAAGCTTTCTTT.

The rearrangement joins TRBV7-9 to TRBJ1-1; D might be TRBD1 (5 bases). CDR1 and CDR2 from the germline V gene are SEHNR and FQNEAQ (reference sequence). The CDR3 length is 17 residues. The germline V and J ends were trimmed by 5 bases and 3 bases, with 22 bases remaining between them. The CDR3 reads CASSPGLAIGSYTEAFF. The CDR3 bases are TGTGCCAGCAGCCCAGGGTTAGCAATTGGTAGCTACACTGAAGCTTTCTTT.

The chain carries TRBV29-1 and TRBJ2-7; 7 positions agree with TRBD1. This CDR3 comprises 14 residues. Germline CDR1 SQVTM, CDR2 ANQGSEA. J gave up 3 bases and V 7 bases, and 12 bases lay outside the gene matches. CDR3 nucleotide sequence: TGCAGCGCAGGGGACAGTAACAGATTCTACGAGCAGTACTTC. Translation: CSAGDSNRFYEQYF.

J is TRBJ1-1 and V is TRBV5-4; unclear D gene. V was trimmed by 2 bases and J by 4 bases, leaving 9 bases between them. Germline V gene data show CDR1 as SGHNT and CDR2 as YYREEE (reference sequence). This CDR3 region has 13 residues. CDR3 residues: CASSLQHGTEAFF. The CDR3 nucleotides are TGTGCCAGCAGCTTACAGCATGGCACTGAAGCTTTCTTT.

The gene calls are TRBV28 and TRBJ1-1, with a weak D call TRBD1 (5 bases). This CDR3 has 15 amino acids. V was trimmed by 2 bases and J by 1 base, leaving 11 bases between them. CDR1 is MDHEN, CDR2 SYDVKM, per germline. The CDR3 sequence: CASSLGGVGNTEAFF. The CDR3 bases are TGTGCCAGCAGTTTAGGGGGGGTAGGGAACACTGAAGCTTTCTTT.

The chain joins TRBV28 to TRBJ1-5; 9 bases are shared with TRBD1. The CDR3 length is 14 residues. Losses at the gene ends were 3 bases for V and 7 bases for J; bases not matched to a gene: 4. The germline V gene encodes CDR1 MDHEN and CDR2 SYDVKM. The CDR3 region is CASSFRTGVQPQHF. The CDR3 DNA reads TGTGCCAGCAGTTTTAGGACAGGGGTCCAGCCCCAGCATTTT.

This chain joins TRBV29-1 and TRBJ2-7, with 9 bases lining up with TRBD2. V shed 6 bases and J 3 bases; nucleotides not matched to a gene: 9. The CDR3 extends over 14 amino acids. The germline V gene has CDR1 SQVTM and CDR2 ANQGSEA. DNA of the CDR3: TGCAGCGTGGCGAGCGGGAGGCCTTACTACGAGCAGTACTTC. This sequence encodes CSVASGRPYYEQYF.

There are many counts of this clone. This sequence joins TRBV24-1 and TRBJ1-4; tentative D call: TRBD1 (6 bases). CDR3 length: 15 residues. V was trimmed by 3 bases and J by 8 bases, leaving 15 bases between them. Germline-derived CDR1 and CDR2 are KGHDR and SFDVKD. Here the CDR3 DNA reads TGTGCCACCAGTGATCCCGCGGGGGCGGGAGAAAAACTGTTTTTT. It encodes CATSDPAGAGEKLFF.

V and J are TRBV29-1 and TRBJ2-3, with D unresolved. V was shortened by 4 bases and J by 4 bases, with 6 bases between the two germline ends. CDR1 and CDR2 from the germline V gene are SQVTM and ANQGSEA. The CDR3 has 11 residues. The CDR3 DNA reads TGCAGCGTTGTAGGAGCAGATACGCAGTATTTT. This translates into CSVVGADTQYF.

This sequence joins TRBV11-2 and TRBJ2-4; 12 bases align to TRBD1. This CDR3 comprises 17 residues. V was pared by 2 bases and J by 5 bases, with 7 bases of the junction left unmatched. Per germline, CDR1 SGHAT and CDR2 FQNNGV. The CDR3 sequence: CASSLYPGTGGENIQYF. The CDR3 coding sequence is TGTGCCAGCAGCTTATATCCCGGGACAGGGGGCGAAAACATTCAGTACTTC.